Following are 6 T cell receptor beta chains from one sample sequenced in a study of neurological immune-mediated disorders. Each CDR3 protein is one row after TCRdb ran MiXCR on the 5' RACE reads. The sample lists about 20,000 distinct CDR3 sequences, approximately 7.9% occurring once. Sequencing input: CD8+ T cells from blood. The origin of the receptors is a woman aged 30 to 39 with HTLV-1-associated myelopathy (HAM/TSP).

This clonotype was counted at least ten times. This sequence joins TRBV5-1 and TRBJ2-3, with D hard to call. In germline, CDR1 is SGHRS, CDR2 YFSETQ. V lost 0 bases and J lost 2, with 7 bases in between. The CDR3 sequence is 14 residues long. The CDR3 loop reads CASSLVAHTDTQYF. The CDR3, as DNA: TGCGCCAGCAGCTTGGTAGCCCACACAGATACGCAGTATTTT. Supplemented by reference TRBV5-1 and TRBJ2-3, the full variable domain reads KAGVTQTPRYLIKTRGQQVTLSCSPISGHRSVSWYQQTPGQGLQFLFEYFSETQRNKGNFPGRFSGRQFSNSRSEMNVSTLELGDSALYLCASSLVAHTDTQYFGPGTRLTVL.

This clonotype occurred many times. CDR3 sequence: CSARADREPYEQYF. The CDR3 nucleotides read TGCAGTGCTAGGGCTGACAGGGAGCCCTACGAGCAGTACTTC. The rearrangement joins TRBV20-1 to TRBJ2-7, with 7 bases fitting TRBD1. Germline V CDR1 and CDR2: DFQATT, SNEGSKA (reference sequence). V dropped 3 bases and J dropped 2; count of bases not matched to a gene: 7. This CDR3 comprises 14 residues.

This clonotype showed up just a few times. The rearrangement links TRBV18 to TRBJ2-1; tentative D call: TRBD1 (6 bases). Germline V gene lookup returns CDR1 KGHSH and CDR2 LQKENI. The CDR3 extends over 12 amino acids. V lost 3 bases, J lost 12 bases, and 12 bases lay in between. The CDR3 reads CASSPSQGVQFF. CDR3 DNA sequence: TGTGCCAGCTCACCCTCACAGGGCGTGCAGTTCTTC. Variable domain in full (rest from reference TRBV18 and TRBJ2-1): NAGVMQNPRHLVRRRGQEARLRCSPMKGHSHVYWYRQLPEEGLKFMVYLQKENIIDESGMPKERFSAEFPKEGPSILRIQQVVRGDSAAYFCASSPSQGVQFFGPGTRLTVL.

The sample holds many counts of this clonotype. CDR3 amino acids: CASSVDASYEQYF. CDR3 coding DNA: TGTGCCAGCAGTGTCGACGCCAGCTACGAGCAGTACTTC. The rearrangement links TRBV6-1 to TRBJ2-7; D is unresolved. Per the germline V gene, CDR1 is MNHNS and CDR2 is SASEGT. This CDR3 spans 13 amino acids. V dropped 4 bases and J dropped 3 bases, with 10 bases sitting between them.

This clonotype was observed a handful of times. This rearrangement joins TRBV5-1 to TRBJ2-6; unclear D gene. Trimming stripped 0 bases from V and 0 bases from J, with 10 bases between. The CDR3 spans 17 residues. Germline V gene sequence: CDR1 SGHRS, CDR2 YFSETQ. CDR3 bases: TGCGCCAGCAGCTTGGGCAGACCGTACTCTGGGGCCAACGTCCTGACTTTC. Translating it yields CASSLGRPYSGANVLTF. The complete variable domain, with remaining parts taken from reference TRBV5-1 and TRBJ2-6, reads KAGVTQTPRYLIKTRGQQVTLSCSPISGHRSVSWYQQTPGQGLQFLFEYFSETQRNKGNFPGRFSGRQFSNSRSEMNVSTLELGDSALYLCASSLGRPYSGANVLTFGAGSRLTVL.

There are many counts of this clonotype. The chain carries TRBV7-9 and TRBJ2-1; D remains ambiguous. Trimming took 5 bases from V and 8 from J, leaving 19 bases between them. The CDR3 contains 15 residues. The V gene's germline CDR1 is SEHNR and CDR2 FQNEAQ (reference sequence). CDR3 DNA: TGTGCCAGCAGCCCCCTGAACACCGCAGTCCATGAGCAGTTCTTC. Protein product: CASSPLNTAVHEQFF.